This T cell receptor (beta chain) was captured in a study of CD8 T cells in ankylosing spondylitis. V was pared by 5 bases and J by 4 bases, with 8 bases of the junction left unmatched. This CDR3 comprises 14 residues. CDR1 DFQATT and CDR2 SNEGSKA come from the germline V gene (reference sequence). This clonotype was detected only a few times. Its specificity is not known. Overall study results and limits: A TCR beta motif of seven or eight highly homologous variants appeared characteristic of ankylosing spondylitis blood. There was reportedly significant enrichment of clones that were disease-linked in matched ankylosing spondylitis synovial fluid. Certain motif variants had earlier appeared in reactive arthritis synovial fluid and blood.

Each CDR3 protein is one row after TCRdb ran MiXCR on the 5' RACE reads. Altogether approximately 290,000 distinct CDR3 sequences are present, around 21% being singletons, with the ten largest covering roughly 3.6%. The sequence was collected from a female donor with ankylosing spondylitis or in good health (not recorded which). Sequencing was done on a sample of blood, either unsorted or a sorted T cell fraction (not recorded which). The chain recombines TRBV20-1 with TRBJ2-3; 8 positions match TRBD2. As DNA, the CDR3 is TGCAGTGCTGTCCCAAGCGGGAGCCCAGATACGCAGTATTTT. Amino acid sequence: CSAVPSGSPDTQYF.